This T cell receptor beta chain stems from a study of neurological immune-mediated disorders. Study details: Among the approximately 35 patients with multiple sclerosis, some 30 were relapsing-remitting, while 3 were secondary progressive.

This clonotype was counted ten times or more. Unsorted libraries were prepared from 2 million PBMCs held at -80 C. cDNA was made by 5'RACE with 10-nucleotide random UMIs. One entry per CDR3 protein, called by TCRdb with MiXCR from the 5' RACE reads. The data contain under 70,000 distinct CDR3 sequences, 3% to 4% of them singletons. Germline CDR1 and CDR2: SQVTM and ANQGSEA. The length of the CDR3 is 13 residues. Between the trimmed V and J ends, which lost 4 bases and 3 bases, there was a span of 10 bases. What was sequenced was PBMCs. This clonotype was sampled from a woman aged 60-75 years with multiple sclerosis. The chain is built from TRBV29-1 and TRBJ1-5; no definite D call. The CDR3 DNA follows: TGCAGCGTTGGAGGAGGTCCCAATCAGCCCCAGCATTTT. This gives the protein CSVGGGPNQPQHF. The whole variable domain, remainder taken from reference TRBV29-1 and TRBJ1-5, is SAVISQKPSRDICQRGTSLTIQCQVDSQVTMMFWYRQQPGQSLTLIATANQGSEATYESGFVIDKFPISRPNLTFSTLTVSNMSPEDSSIYLCSVGGGPNQPQHFGDGTRLSIL.